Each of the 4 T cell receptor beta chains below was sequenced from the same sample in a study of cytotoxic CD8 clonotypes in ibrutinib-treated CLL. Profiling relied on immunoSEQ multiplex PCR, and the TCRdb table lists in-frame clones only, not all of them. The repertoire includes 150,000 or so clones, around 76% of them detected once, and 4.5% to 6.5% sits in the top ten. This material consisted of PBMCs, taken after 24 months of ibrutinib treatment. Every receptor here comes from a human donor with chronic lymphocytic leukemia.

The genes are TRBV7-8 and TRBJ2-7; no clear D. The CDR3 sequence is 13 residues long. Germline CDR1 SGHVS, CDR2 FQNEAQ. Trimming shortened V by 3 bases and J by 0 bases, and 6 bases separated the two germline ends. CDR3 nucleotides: TGTGCCAGCAGCTTGGCTAACTCCTACGAGCAGTACTTC. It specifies CASSLANSYEQYF.

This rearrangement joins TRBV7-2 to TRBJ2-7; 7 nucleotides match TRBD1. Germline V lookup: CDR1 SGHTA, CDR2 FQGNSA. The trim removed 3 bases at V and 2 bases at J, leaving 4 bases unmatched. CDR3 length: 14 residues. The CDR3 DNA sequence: TGTGCCAGCAGCTTTTTTACAGGGGCCTACGAGCAGTACTTC. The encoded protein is CASSFFTGAYEQYF.

The CDR3 sequence: CAISESRQGTYNEQFF. The CDR3 nucleotides read TGTGCCATCAGTGAGTCCCGACAGGGGACATACAATGAGCAGTTCTTC. The chain couples TRBV10-3 to TRBJ2-1; 8 bases fit TRBD1. CDR1 and CDR2 from the germline V gene are ENHRY and SYGVKD. V shed 0 bases and J 4 bases; nucleotides not matched to a gene: 5. The CDR3 is made up of 16 amino acids.

This CDR3 is CASSLSGGMETQYF. CDR3 bases: TGTGCCAGCAGTTTATCCGGCGGGATGGAGACCCAGTACTTC. The chain couples TRBV28 to TRBJ2-5; possible D gene TRBD2, 6 bases. V was trimmed by 1 base and J by 5 bases, leaving 11 bases between them. Germline CDR1 is MDHEN and CDR2 is SYDVKM. CDR3 length: 14 amino acids.